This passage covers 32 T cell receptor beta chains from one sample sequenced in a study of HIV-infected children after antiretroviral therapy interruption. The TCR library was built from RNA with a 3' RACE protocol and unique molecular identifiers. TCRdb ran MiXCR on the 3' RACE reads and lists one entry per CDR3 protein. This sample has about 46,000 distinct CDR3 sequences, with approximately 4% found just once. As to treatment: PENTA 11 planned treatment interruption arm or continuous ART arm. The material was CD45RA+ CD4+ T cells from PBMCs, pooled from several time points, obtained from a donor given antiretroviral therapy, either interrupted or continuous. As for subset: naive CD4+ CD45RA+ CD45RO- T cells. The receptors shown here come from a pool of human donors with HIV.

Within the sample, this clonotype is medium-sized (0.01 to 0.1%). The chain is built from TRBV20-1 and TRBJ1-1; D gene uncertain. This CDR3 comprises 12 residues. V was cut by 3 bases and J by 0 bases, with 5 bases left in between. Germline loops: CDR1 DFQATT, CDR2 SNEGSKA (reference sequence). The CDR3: CSARVMNTEAFF. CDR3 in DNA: TGCAGTGCTAGGGTCATGAACACTGAAGCTTTCTTT.

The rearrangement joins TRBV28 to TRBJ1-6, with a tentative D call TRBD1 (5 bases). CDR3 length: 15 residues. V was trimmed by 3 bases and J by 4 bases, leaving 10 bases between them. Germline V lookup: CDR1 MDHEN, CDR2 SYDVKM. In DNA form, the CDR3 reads TGTGCCAGCAGTTTTTGGGGACGGTATAATTCACCCCTCCACTTT. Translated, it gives CASSFWGRYNSPLHF.

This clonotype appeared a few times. The CDR3 region has the DNA TGTGCCAGCAGTTTATCTCAGGGGGCAGGAAGGCACGAGCAGTACTTC. Its protein product is CASSLSQGAGRHEQYF. The chain joins TRBV28 to TRBJ2-7, with 8 nucleotides matching TRBD1. With 1 base clipped from V and 5 bases from J, the junction kept 10 bases outside the gene matches. The CDR3 has 16 residues. Germline values: CDR1 MDHEN, CDR2 SYDVKM.

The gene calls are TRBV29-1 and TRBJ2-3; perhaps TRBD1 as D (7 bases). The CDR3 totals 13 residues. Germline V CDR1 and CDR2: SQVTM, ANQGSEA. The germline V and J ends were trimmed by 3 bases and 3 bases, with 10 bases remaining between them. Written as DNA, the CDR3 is TGCAGCGTTGACAGGGGGGCGACAGATACGCAGTATTTT. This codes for CSVDRGATDTQYF.

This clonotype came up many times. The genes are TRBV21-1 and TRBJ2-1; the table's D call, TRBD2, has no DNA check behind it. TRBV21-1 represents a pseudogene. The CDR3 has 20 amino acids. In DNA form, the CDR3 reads TGTGCCAGCAGTTCCCTCTATGGGGCTAGCGGGGGTTATTCCTACAATGAGCAGTTCTTC. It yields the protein CASSSLYGASGGYSYNEQFF.

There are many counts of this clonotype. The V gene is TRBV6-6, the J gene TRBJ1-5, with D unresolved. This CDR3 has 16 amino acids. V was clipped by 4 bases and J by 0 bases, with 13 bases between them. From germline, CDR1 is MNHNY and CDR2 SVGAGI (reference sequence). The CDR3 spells CASSFARTFSNQPQHF. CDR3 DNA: TGTGCCAGCAGTTTCGCAAGGACTTTTAGCAATCAGCCCCAGCATTTT.

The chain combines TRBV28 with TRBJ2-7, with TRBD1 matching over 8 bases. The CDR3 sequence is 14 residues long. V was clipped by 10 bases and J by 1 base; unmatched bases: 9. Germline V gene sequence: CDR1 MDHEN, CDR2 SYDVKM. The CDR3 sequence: CATLDRGYSYEQYF. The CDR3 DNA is TGTGCCACCCTCGACAGGGGCTATTCCTACGAGCAGTACTTC.

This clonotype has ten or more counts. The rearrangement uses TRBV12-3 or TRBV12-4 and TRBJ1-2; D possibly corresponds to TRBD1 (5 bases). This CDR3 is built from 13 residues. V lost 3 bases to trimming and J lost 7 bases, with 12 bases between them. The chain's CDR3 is CASSFGALIGYTF. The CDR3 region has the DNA TGTGCCAGCAGTTTCGGGGCCCTAATTGGCTACACCTTC.

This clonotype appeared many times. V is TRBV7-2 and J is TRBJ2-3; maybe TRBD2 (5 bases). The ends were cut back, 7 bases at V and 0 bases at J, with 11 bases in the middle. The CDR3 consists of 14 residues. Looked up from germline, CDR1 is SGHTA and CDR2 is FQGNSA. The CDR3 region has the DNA TGTGCCAGCATCCCCGGGATCAGCACAGATACGCAGTATTTT. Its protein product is CASIPGISTDTQYF.

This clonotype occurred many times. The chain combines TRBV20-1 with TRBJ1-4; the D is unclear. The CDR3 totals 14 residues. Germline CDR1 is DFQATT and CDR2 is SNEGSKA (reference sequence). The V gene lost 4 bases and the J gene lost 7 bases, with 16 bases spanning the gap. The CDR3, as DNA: TGCAGTGCTACCAAGCCGCAGGACTCTGAAAAACTGTTTTTT. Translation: CSATKPQDSEKLFF.

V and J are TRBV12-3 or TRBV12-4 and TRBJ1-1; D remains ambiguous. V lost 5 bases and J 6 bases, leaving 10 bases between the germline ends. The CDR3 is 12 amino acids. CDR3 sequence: CASSLELPEAFF. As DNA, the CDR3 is TGTGCCAGCAGTCTTGAACTCCCTGAAGCTTTCTTT.

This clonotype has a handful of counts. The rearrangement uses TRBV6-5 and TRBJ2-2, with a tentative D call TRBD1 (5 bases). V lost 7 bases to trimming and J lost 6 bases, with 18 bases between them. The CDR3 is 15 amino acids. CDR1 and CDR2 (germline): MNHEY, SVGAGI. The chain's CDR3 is CASTPGHPGAGELFF. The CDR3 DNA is TGTGCCAGCACCCCCGGACACCCTGGGGCCGGGGAGCTGTTTTTT.

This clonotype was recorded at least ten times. The CDR3 reads CASNEGLAKNIQYF. CDR3 nucleotides: TGTGCCAGCAATGAGGGGCTAGCCAAAAACATTCAGTACTTC. The chain combines TRBV9 with TRBJ2-4; possibly TRBD1 or TRBD2 for D (5 bases each). In germline, CDR1 is SGDLS, CDR2 YYNGEE. This CDR3 region has 14 residues. V was shortened by 6 bases and J by 0 bases, with 10 bases between the two germline ends.

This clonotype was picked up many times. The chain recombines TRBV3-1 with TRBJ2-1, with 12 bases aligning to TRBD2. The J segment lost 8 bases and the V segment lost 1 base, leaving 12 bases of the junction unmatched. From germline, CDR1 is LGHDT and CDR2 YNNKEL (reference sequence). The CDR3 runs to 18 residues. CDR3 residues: CASSQGLAGARLTDEQFF. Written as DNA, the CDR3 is TGTGCCAGCAGCCAAGGACTAGCGGGGGCCCGTTTAACGGATGAGCAGTTCTTC.

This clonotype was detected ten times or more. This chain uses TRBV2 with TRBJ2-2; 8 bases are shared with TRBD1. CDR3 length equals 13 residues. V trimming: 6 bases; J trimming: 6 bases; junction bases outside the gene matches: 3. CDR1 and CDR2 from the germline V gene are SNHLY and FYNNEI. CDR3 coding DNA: TGTGCCAGCAGGACAGGGGTCTCCGGGGAGCTGTTTTTT. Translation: CASRTGVSGELFF.

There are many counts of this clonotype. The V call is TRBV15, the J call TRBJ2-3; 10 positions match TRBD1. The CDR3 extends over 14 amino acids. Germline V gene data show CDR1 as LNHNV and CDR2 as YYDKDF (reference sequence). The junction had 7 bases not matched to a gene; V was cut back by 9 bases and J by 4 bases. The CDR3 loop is CATSFGTGADTQYF. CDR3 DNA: TGTGCCACGTCATTCGGGACAGGGGCAGATACGCAGTATTTT.

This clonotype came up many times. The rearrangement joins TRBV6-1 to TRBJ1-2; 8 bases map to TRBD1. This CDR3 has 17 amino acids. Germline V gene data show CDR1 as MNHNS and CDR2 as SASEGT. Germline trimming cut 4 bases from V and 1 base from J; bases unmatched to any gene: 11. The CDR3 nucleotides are TGTGCCAGCAGTGCCTATCTACAGGGGGGCCTTAACTATGGCTACACCTTC. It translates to CASSAYLQGGLNYGYTF.

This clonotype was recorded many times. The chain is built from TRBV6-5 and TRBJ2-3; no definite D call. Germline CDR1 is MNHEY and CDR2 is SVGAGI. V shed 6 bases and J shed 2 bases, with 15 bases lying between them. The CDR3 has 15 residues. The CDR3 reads CASRNRPGHTDTQYF. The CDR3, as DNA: TGTGCCAGCAGGAATCGACCAGGCCACACAGATACGCAGTATTTT.

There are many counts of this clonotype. CDR3 bases: TGTGCCAGCAGCTTGACGGGACAAGGCTACGAGCAGTACTTC. Amino acid sequence: CASSLTGQGYEQYF. The rearrangement uses TRBV5-6 and TRBJ2-7; a possible D gene is TRBD1 (6 bases). The V end lost 1 base, the J end lost 3 bases, and 11 bases lay between the germline ends. The CDR3 totals 14 residues. CDR1 and CDR2 from the germline V gene are SGHDT and YYEEEE.

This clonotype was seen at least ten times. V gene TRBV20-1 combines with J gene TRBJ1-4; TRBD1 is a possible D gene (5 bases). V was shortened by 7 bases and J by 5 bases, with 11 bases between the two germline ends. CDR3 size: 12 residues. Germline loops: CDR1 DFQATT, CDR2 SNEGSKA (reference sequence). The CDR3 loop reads CSVSGRNEKLFF. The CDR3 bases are TGCAGTGTATCGGGACGGAATGAAAAACTGTTTTTT.

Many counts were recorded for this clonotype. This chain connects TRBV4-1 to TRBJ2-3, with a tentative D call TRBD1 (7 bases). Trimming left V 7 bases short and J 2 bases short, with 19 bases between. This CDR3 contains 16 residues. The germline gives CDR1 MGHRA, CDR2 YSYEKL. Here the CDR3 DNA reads TGCGCCAGCAACCCCCAGCCCAGGGGGGCCACAGATACGCAGTATTTT. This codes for CASNPQPRGATDTQYF.

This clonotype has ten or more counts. The CDR3 sequence: CASRGGGRSHEQFF. CDR3 coding DNA: TGTGCCAGCAGAGGGGGGGGCCGTTCCCATGAGCAGTTCTTC. The chain carries TRBV12-3 or TRBV12-4 and TRBJ2-1, with D possibly matching TRBD2 (7 bases). CDR3 length: 14 amino acids. V was pared by 6 bases and J by 8 bases, with 17 bases between.

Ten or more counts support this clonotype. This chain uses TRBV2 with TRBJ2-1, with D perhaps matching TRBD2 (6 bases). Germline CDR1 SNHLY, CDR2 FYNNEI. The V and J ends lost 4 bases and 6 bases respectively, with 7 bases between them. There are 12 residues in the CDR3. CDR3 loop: CASSVGGNEQFF. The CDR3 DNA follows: TGTGCCAGCAGTGTCGGGGGCAATGAGCAGTTCTTC.

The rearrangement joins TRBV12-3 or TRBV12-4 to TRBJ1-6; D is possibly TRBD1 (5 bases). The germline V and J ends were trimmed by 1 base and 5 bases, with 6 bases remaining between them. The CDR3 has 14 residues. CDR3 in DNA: TGTGCCAGCAGTTTAGGGGGGGATAATTCACCCCTCCACTTT. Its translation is CASSLGGDNSPLHF.

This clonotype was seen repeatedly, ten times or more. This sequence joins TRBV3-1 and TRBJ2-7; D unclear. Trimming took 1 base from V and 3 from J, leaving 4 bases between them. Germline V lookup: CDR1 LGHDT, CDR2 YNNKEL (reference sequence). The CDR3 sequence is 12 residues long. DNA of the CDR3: TGTGCCAGCAGCCAAGCAGGCTACGAGCAGTACTTC. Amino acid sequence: CASSQAGYEQYF.

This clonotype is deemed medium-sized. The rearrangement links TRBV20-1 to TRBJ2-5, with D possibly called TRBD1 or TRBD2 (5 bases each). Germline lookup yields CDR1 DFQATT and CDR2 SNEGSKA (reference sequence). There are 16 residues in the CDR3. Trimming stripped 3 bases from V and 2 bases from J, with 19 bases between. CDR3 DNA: TGCAGTGCTAGGGATTATATCCGGGACCATCAAGAGACCCAGTACTTC. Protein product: CSARDYIRDHQETQYF.

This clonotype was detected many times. CDR3 residues: CSARRRSGNTIYF. CDR3 in DNA: TGCAGTGCTAGACGGCGCTCTGGAAACACCATATATTTT. This sequence joins TRBV20-1 and TRBJ1-3; no clear D gene. Germline V gene lookup returns CDR1 DFQATT and CDR2 SNEGSKA (reference sequence). V lost 2 bases and J 0 bases, leaving 5 bases between the germline ends. CDR3 length: 13 amino acids.

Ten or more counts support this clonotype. CDR3 in amino acids: CASSFKQGDTEAFF. The CDR3 nucleotides read TGCGCCAGCAGCTTTAAACAGGGCGACACTGAAGCTTTCTTT. V gene TRBV5-1 combines with J gene TRBJ1-1, with a tentative D call TRBD1 (6 bases). CDR1 is SGHRS, CDR2 YFSETQ, per germline. V gave up 2 bases and J gave up 3 bases, with 11 bases separating them. This CDR3 has 14 residues.

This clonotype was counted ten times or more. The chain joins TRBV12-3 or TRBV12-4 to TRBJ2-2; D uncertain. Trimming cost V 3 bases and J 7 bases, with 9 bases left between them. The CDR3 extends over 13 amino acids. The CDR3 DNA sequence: TGTGCCAGCAGTTTCCGGCGTGACGGGGAGCTGTTTTTT. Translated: CASSFRRDGELFF.

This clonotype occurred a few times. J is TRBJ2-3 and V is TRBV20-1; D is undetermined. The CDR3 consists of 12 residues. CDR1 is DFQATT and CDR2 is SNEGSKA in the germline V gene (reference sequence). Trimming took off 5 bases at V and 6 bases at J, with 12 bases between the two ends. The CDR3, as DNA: TGCAGTGCTCCGCCCTTAGGGGATACGCAGTATTTT. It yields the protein CSAPPLGDTQYF.

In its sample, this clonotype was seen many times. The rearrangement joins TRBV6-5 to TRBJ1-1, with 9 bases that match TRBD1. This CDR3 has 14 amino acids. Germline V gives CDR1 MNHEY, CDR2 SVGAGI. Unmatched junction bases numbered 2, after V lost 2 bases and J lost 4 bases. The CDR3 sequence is CASSYDRGSTEAFF. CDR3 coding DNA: TGTGCCAGCAGTTACGACAGGGGGAGCACTGAAGCTTTCTTT.

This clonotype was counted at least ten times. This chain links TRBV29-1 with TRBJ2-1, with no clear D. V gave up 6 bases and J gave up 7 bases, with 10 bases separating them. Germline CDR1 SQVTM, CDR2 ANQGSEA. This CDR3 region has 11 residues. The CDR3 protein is CSVTPNNEQFF. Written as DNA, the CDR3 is TGCAGCGTGACTCCTAATAATGAGCAGTTCTTC.